This T cell receptor beta chain was documented in a study of chemoradiotherapy in HPV16-positive cancers. The method was immunoSEQ multiplex PCR; TCRdb's version includes in-frame clones alone and lacks a portion of them. This repertoire shows around 13,000 clones, 70% to 85% found once; its top ten account for almost 6%. Germline lookup yields CDR1 SNHLY and CDR2 FYNNEI. CDR3 length: 14 residues. Between the trimmed V and J ends, which lost 6 bases and 0 bases, there was a span of 10 bases. This clone has a handful of counts. The TCR comes from a human donor with HPV-associated anogenital cancer. V and J are TRBV2 and TRBJ2-3; D is unresolved. The source was blood, collected from a patient who underwent chemoradiotherapy. The DNA for the CDR3 is TGTGCCAGCAGGGGATTCCTTAGCACAGATACGCAGTATTTT. This gives the protein CASRGFLSTDTQYF.